This T cell receptor beta chain came from a study of vaccination effects on CD4 cells after COVID-19. A few counts support this clone. Its antigen remains unidentified. Method: immunoSEQ multiplex PCR; TCRdb's copy keeps in-frame clones and lacks some. The table records 20,000 to 30,000 clones, approximately 69% of them present only once. Germline V gene lookup returns CDR1 SGHRS and CDR2 YFSETQ. This CDR3 has 15 residues. With 4 bases clipped from V and 5 bases from J, the junction kept 11 bases outside the gene matches. Peptide-pool stimulation followed by sequencing identified expanded antigen-specific CD4+ clonotypes in the ViraFEST assay. The culture ran for 10 days, and then CD4+ T cells were isolated. All study participants received two doses of BNT162b2 or mRNA-1273 vaccine.

This sequence was found in a human donor who received a COVID-19 vaccine. The specimen comprised CD4+ T cells from PBMCs cultured with SARS-CoV-2 spike peptides, sampled after COVID-19 vaccination. V and J are TRBV5-1 and TRBJ1-1; 7 bases are shared with TRBD1. CDR3 bases: TGCGCCAGCAGCGGGATGACAGGGTCTCCAACTGAAGCTTTCTTT. Amino acid sequence: CASSGMTGSPTEAFF.